This entry is about one T cell receptor (beta chain). It lacks a known antigen. No per-base quality is available; no much larger clone lies one base away. The meaning of the sample's treatment or condition label: in vitro stimulation with specific CMV peptide epitopes to enrich CMV-specific T cells. Sequencing was performed on an Illumina HiSeq 1500. Starting from the raw public reads, TCRdb applied fastp trimming at Q25, assembled clones with MiXCR and retained in-frame beta chains. Records with the same CDR3 protein are collapsed into one entry carrying the most frequent genes and DNA. Within this sample are about 310,000 distinct CDR3 sequences, with 25% of them counted one time only. The ten largest clones represent 10% to 15% of the sample. This record comes from a study of T cell repertoires in cytomegalovirus infection (dated by TCRdb to the late 2010s). About the study as a whole: Alongside well-studied HLA-B-restricted epitopes, the peptide stimulations were aimed at recently identified HLA-C-restricted CMV epitopes, whose presentation resists viral immunomodulation. The HLA type of each donor mattered for the analysis, because public TCR beta signatures pointed to carriage of CMV infection along with the matching HLA type. Overall study outcomes, separate from this receptor: Cumulative frequency of public TCR beta family members discriminated carriers of CMV infection plus the relevant HLA type in this cohort and an independent roughly 320-donor cohort. The ex vivo response was dominated by HLA-C-restricted CMV-specific TCR beta clonotypes, and the single most frequent clonotype in two of eight donors was supplied by these HLA-C-restricted clonotypes.

Cut back by 2 bases and 6 bases, the V and J ends lie 13 bases apart. CDR1 ENHRY and CDR2 SYGVKD were looked up in the germline V gene. The CDR3 has 14 amino acids, counting the end cysteine and phenylalanine. Kept here is only the CDR3 DNA, which spans 42 bases and is read in frame from base 1. The input for sequencing was cultured PBMCs, taken from culture after CMV antigen stimulation. This receptor was taken from a human donor in good health (CMV status not recorded). Some clones in this sample may be carry-over from other donors' samples. Recombination joined TRBV10-3 with TRBJ1-2; no D gene can be assigned with confidence. The CDR3 sequence is CAISEGELMDGYTF. The nucleotide sequence is TGTGCCATCAGTGAGGGGGAGCTCATGGATGGCTACACCTTC.